This T cell receptor beta chain was recorded in a study of blood T cell repertoires in COVID-19. Study information: Samples came from the United States, Italy and Spain, spanning acute and convalescent COVID-19.

Authors' methods: Using reference gene primer amplification, nucleated cell counts were estimated. Method: immunoSEQ multiplex PCR; TCRdb's copy keeps in-frame clones and lacks some. V, J and clone size were drawn from that table, and D and trimming were deduced from the DNA. The sample contains approximately 220,000 clones, around four fifths of which appear only once. The germline gives CDR1 SGHTA, CDR2 FQGNSA. The CDR3 has 17 amino acids. Trimming took 3 bases from V and 1 from J, leaving 16 bases between them. J is TRBJ2-1 and V is TRBV7-2, with D hard to call. The origin of this receptor is a woman between 50 and 59 years old with acute or convalescent COVID-19. The sample was peripheral blood. The CDR3 loop is CASSFSSIPISYNEQFF. Written as DNA, the CDR3 is TGTGCCAGCAGCTTTTCCTCTATACCTATATCCTACAATGAGCAGTTCTTC.